The 9 T cell receptor beta chains presented below share a single source sample, sequenced in a study of blood T cell repertoires in COVID-19 (TCRdb year 2020). The library relied on the immunoSEQ multiplex PCR assay. TCRdb obtained this table from immuneACCESS and retained in-frame rearrangements with V and J assigned. These tables miss some clones; where compared with another copy, unresolved V genes account for less than half of the shortfall, and the remainder is unexplained. This sample gives just over 350,000 clones in total; over 75% of them show up just once. Approximately 3.1% of the sample goes to the ten largest clones. The sequenced sample was PBMCs or T cells enriched from blood (not recorded which). These receptor sequences come from a woman aged 25-40 years who had recovered from COVID-19.

The chain has TRBV19 and TRBJ2-7; 7 bases are shared with TRBD2. Per the germline V gene, CDR1 is LNHDA and CDR2 is SQIVND (reference sequence). The CDR3 extends over 15 amino acids. V was pared by 3 bases and J by 3 bases, with 8 bases of the junction left unmatched. The CDR3 reads CASSIISGRNYEQYF. In DNA, the CDR3 is TGTGCCAGTAGTATTATTAGCGGGCGAAACTACGAGCAGTACTTC.

The J gene is TRBJ2-1, the V gene TRBV5-1, with D possibly being TRBD1 (6 bases). Germline V lookup: CDR1 SGHRS, CDR2 YFSETQ. V lost 2 bases to trimming and J lost 8 bases, with 11 bases between them. CDR3 length: 13 amino acids. As DNA, the CDR3 is TGCGCCAGCAGCTTAGAGAACAGGGATGAGCAGTTCTTC. As protein: CASSLENRDEQFF.

The chain carries TRBV11-2 and TRBJ2-1; D remains ambiguous. Trimming left V 5 bases short and J 12 bases short, with 11 bases between. Germline V gene lookup returns CDR1 SGHAT and CDR2 FQNNGV. The CDR3 totals 11 residues. The CDR3 reads CASSPSVAQFF. DNA for the CDR3: TGTGCCAGCAGCCCCTCAGTTGCGCAGTTCTTC.

The gene calls are TRBV27 and TRBJ1-1; 7 positions agree with TRBD1. CDR3 length: 15 residues. Trimming cost V 5 bases and J 1 base; bases outside gene matches: 7. Germline V lookup: CDR1 MNHEY, CDR2 SMNVEV (reference sequence). The CDR3 DNA sequence: TGTGCCAGCAGTACCCGACAGGGACCGAACACTGAAGCTTTCTTT. It yields the protein CASSTRQGPNTEAFF.

The rearrangement joins TRBV30 to TRBJ1-2; tentative D call: TRBD1 (6 bases). Per germline, CDR1 GTSNPN and CDR2 SVGIG (reference sequence). Trimming shortened V by 3 bases and J by 0 bases, and 11 bases separated the two germline ends. The CDR3 is 14 residues long. The CDR3, as DNA: TGTGCCTGGAGCAGGACAGCGACTAACTATGGCTACACCTTC. This codes for CAWSRTATNYGYTF.

The chain combines TRBV24-1 with TRBJ1-1, with D uncertain. Germline CDR1 and CDR2: KGHDR and SFDVKD. This CDR3 spans 16 amino acids. V was trimmed by 2 bases and J by 1 base, leaving 13 bases between them. CDR3 DNA sequence: TGTGCCACCAGTGATTCAGCTGACCGGGAGAACACTGAAGCTTTCTTT. Residues: CATSDSADRENTEAFF.

The J gene is TRBJ2-7, the V gene TRBV6-5; tentative D call: TRBD2 (6 bases). The CDR3 contains 13 residues. The germline CDR1 and CDR2 sequences are MNHEY and SVGAGI. With 6 bases removed from V and 7 bases from J, the gap between germline ends came to 16 bases. The CDR3 coding sequence is TGTGCCAGCAGGGAGGCGGGGTTCCAAGAGCAGTACTTC. Its translation is CASREAGFQEQYF.

V and J are TRBV10-3 and TRBJ2-2, with a tentative D call TRBD2 (7 bases). V dropped 8 bases and J dropped 0 bases, with 16 bases sitting between them. This CDR3 has 16 residues. Germline assignment: CDR1 ENHRY and CDR2 SYGVKD. In DNA, the CDR3 is TGTGCCATCGGGGGGACGCGGGGGCCGAACACCGGGGAGCTGTTTTTT. Translating it yields CAIGGTRGPNTGELFF.

The chain couples TRBV3-1 (or the pseudogene TRBV3-2) to TRBJ2-3, with D possibly matching TRBD2 (5 bases). Germline CDR1 and CDR2: LGHDT and YNNKEL (reference sequence). V lost 1 base to trimming and J lost 0 bases, with 11 bases between them. The CDR3 extends over 16 amino acids. The CDR3: CASSQVSGLSTDTQYF. CDR3 in DNA: TGTGCCAGCAGCCAAGTGAGCGGACTTAGCACAGATACGCAGTATTTT.